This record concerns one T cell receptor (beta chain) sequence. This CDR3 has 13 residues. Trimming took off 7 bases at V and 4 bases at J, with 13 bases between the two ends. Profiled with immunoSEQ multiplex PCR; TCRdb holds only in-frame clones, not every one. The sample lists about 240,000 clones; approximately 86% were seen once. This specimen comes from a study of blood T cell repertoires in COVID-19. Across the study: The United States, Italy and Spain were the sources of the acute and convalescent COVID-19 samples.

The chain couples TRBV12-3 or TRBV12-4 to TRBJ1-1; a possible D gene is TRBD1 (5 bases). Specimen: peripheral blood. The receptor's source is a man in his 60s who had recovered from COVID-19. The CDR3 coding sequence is TGTGCCAGCACCCGGGGGGGAAGCACTGAAGCTTTCTTT. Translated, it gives CASTRGGSTEAFF.